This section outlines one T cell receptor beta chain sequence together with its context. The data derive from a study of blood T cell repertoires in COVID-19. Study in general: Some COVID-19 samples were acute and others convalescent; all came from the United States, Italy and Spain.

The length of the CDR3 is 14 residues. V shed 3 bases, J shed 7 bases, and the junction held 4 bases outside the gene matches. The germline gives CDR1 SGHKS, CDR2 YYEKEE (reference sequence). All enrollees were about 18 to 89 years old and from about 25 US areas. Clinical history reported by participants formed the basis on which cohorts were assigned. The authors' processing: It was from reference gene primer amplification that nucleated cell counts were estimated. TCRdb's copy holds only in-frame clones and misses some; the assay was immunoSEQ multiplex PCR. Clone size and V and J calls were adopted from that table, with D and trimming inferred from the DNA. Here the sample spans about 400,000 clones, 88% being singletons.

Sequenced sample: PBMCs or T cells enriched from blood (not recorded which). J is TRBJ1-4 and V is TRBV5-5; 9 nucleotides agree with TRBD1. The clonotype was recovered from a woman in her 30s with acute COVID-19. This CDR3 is CASSSGQGGEKLFF. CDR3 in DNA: TGTGCCAGCAGCTCGGGACAGGGTGGTGAAAAACTGTTTTTT.